The subject of this entry is one TCR beta chain. The data belong to a study of cytomegalovirus exposure and HLA in healthy donors. CDR3 length: 15 amino acids. Trimming left V 2 bases short and J 1 base short, with 9 bases between. Looked up from germline, CDR1 is SEHNR and CDR2 is FQNEAQ (reference sequence). It was with 60 Vbeta and 13 Jbeta primers that the PCR ran. This table comes from immunoSEQ multiplex PCR, and its TCRdb copy is limited to in-frame clones, with some not included. This table has 95,000 to 150,000 clones, 81% appearing once. The source of this sequence is a woman aged 25-40 years in good health and CMV-seronegative. The V gene is TRBV7-9, the J gene TRBJ1-3; D ambiguous. Sequencing was done on a sample of PBMCs. Here the CDR3 reads CASSLRRGSGNTIYF. DNA of the CDR3: TGTGCCAGCAGCTTACGTAGAGGGTCTGGAAACACCATATATTTT.